Listed below are T cell receptor beta chains from one sample, sequenced in a study of T cell responses to AZD1222 COVID-19 vaccine. Measured with immunoSEQ multiplex PCR; TCRdb has only the in-frame clones, and not every one. The sample comprises about 270,000 clones, approximately 94% of which are singletons, and around 0.5% rests with the top ten. The material was peripheral blood, obtained 28 days after the second AZD1222 dose. The receptors stem from an adult who received the AZD1222 COVID-19 vaccine. CDR3s include the opening cysteine and the closing phenylalanine or tryptophan. Fields, in order: V gene, J gene, D gene, clone size, CDR3 protein, CDR3 DNA. The D gene is left open where the match is weak. Some rows have no size entry. The others give once, few or many, or a class for an expanded clone.

V gene: TRBV28; J gene: TRBJ1-2; D gene: -; clone size: -; CDR3 protein: CASSSEGTAAPYGYTF; CDR3 DNA: TGTGCCAGCAGCTCGGAGGGTACAGCCGCCCCCTATGGCTACACCTTC
V gene: TRBV21-1; J gene: TRBJ2-6; D gene: -; clone size: -; CDR3 protein: CASSRTDSGANVLTF; CDR3 DNA: TGTGCCAGCAGTCGGACGGACTCTGGGGCCAACGTCCTGACTTTC
V gene: TRBV27; J gene: TRBJ2-7; D gene: -; clone size: once; CDR3 protein: CASSRSPYEQYF; CDR3 DNA: TGTGCCAGCAGTAGATCACCCTACGAGCAGTACTTC
V gene: TRBV7-2; J gene: TRBJ1-5; D gene: -; clone size: -; CDR3 protein: CASSLGGWGPQHF; CDR3 DNA: TGTGCCAGCAGCTTAGGGGGTTGGGGGCCCCAGCATTTT
V gene: TRBV19; J gene: TRBJ1-5; D gene: -; clone size: -; CDR3 protein: CASSNAARGSQPQHF; CDR3 DNA: TGTGCCAGTAGTAATGCGGCAAGAGGTAGTCAGCCCCAGCATTTT
V gene: TRBV5-6; J gene: TRBJ1-2; D gene: TRBD1; clone size: once; CDR3 protein: CASSLAGTGNIYGYTF; CDR3 DNA: TGTGCCAGCAGCTTGGCCGGGACAGGGAATATCTATGGCTACACCTTC
V gene: TRBV3-1/TRBV3-2; J gene: TRBJ2-2; D gene: TRBD1; clone size: -; CDR3 protein: CASSHRTGATGELFF; CDR3 DNA: TGTGCCAGCAGCCACAGGACAGGGGCAACCGGGGAGCTGTTTTTT
V gene: TRBV28; J gene: TRBJ2-3; D gene: -; clone size: -; CDR3 protein: CASTFSTDTQYF; CDR3 DNA: TGTGCCAGCACCTTTAGCACAGATACGCAGTATTTT
V gene: TRBV28; J gene: TRBJ2-1; D gene: -; clone size: -; CDR3 protein: CASSLDEPQDNEQFF; CDR3 DNA: TGTGCCAGCAGTTTGGACGAACCTCAGGACAATGAGCAGTTCTTC
V gene: TRBV18; J gene: TRBJ2-2; D gene: TRBD2; clone size: -; CDR3 protein: CASSQTSGGGELFF; CDR3 DNA: TGTGCCAGCTCACAAACTAGCGGGGGCGGAGAGCTGTTTTTT
V gene: TRBV25-1; J gene: TRBJ2-5; D gene: TRBD1; clone size: -; CDR3 protein: CASSDPRGPQETQYF; CDR3 DNA: TGTGCCAGCAGTGACCCCAGGGGGCCACAAGAGACCCAGTACTTC
V gene: TRBV10-2; J gene: TRBJ1-5; D gene: -; clone size: once; CDR3 protein: CASSEAGNSNQPQHF; CDR3 DNA: TGCGCCAGCAGTGAGGCAGGGAATAGCAATCAGCCCCAGCATTTT
V gene: TRBV5-4; J gene: TRBJ2-3; D gene: -; clone size: -; CDR3 protein: CASSRRGDTQYF; CDR3 DNA: TGTGCCAGCAGCCGGAGGGGAGATACGCAGTATTTT
V gene: TRBV3-1/TRBV3-2; J gene: TRBJ2-7; D gene: TRBD2; clone size: -; CDR3 protein: CASSPPTLAGFSYEQYF; CDR3 DNA: TGTGCCAGCAGCCCTCCCACTTTAGCGGGGTTCTCCTACGAGCAGTACTTC
V gene: TRBV19; J gene: TRBJ2-7; D gene: -; clone size: -; CDR3 protein: CARFSAYEQYF; CDR3 DNA: TGTGCCAGATTCTCGGCCTACGAGCAGTACTTC
V gene: TRBV7-2; J gene: TRBJ1-4; D gene: -; clone size: -; CDR3 protein: CASSPVTGRTNEKLFF; CDR3 DNA: TGTGCCAGCAGCCCAGTCACAGGGAGAACTAATGAAAAACTGTTTTTT
V gene: TRBV5-1; J gene: TRBJ2-3; D gene: TRBD1; clone size: -; CDR3 protein: CASSLGQGAPDTQYF; CDR3 DNA: TGCGCCAGCAGCTTGGGACAGGGGGCCCCAGATACGCAGTATTTT
V gene: TRBV7-2; J gene: TRBJ2-7; D gene: TRBD2; clone size: -; CDR3 protein: CASSLLPAGAWYEQYF; CDR3 DNA: TGTGCCAGCAGCTTACTTCCAGCGGGAGCTTGGTACGAGCAGTACTTC
V gene: TRBV15; J gene: TRBJ1-1; D gene: TRBD1; clone size: -; CDR3 protein: CATSRGEGGQYTEAFF; CDR3 DNA: TGTGCCACCAGCAGAGGAGAAGGGGGACAGTACACTGAAGCTTTCTTT
V gene: TRBV21-1; J gene: TRBJ2-7; D gene: -; clone size: -; CDR3 protein: CASSRSWGGPTYEQYF; CDR3 DNA: TGTGCCAGCAGCAGGTCCTGGGGGGGGCCAACCTACGAGCAGTACTTC
V gene: TRBV7-8; J gene: TRBJ1-6; D gene: -; clone size: -; CDR3 protein: CASSSPGHRPSPLHF; CDR3 DNA: TGTGCCAGCAGCTCACCGGGACACCGCCCCTCACCCCTCCACTTT
V gene: TRBV5-5; J gene: TRBJ2-6; D gene: -; clone size: -; CDR3 protein: CASSLAPGAGANVLTF; CDR3 DNA: TGTGCCAGCAGCTTGGCCCCTGGGGCCGGGGCCAACGTCCTGACTTTC
V gene: TRBV5-4; J gene: TRBJ2-1; D gene: TRBD1; clone size: once; CDR3 protein: CASSPQTGGSYNEQFF; CDR3 DNA: TGTGCCAGCAGTCCACAGACAGGGGGCTCCTACAATGAGCAGTTCTTC
V gene: TRBV6-5; J gene: TRBJ1-5; D gene: -; clone size: -; CDR3 protein: CASSYRGGGQPQHF; CDR3 DNA: TGTGCCAGCAGTTACAGAGGGGGGGGTCAGCCCCAGCATTTT
V gene: TRBV2; J gene: TRBJ1-2; D gene: -; clone size: -; CDR3 protein: CASSTDARGFGYTF; CDR3 DNA: TGTGCCAGCAGCACAGACGCGAGGGGCTTTGGCTACACCTTC
V gene: TRBV9; J gene: TRBJ2-7; D gene: -; clone size: -; CDR3 protein: CASSVSMDTPSYEQYF; CDR3 DNA: TGTGCCAGCAGCGTTTCTATGGACACCCCTTCCTACGAGCAGTACTTC
V gene: TRBV5-1; J gene: TRBJ2-1; D gene: -; clone size: -; CDR3 protein: CASSLLTEPLNEQFF; CDR3 DNA: TGCGCCAGCAGCTTGTTAACAGAGCCCCTCAATGAGCAGTTCTTC
V gene: TRBV6-5; J gene: TRBJ1-3; D gene: -; clone size: -; CDR3 protein: CASSFSLGSSGNTIYF; CDR3 DNA: TGTGCCAGCAGTTTCAGTTTGGGAAGCTCTGGAAACACCATATATTTT
V gene: TRBV29-1; J gene: TRBJ2-1; D gene: -; clone size: -; CDR3 protein: CSVERWTAYNEQFF; CDR3 DNA: TGCAGCGTTGAGCGGTGGACAGCCTACAATGAGCAGTTCTTC
V gene: TRBV3-1/TRBV3-2; J gene: TRBJ2-7; D gene: -; clone size: -; CDR3 protein: CASSQDGMHTYEQYF; CDR3 DNA: TGTGCCAGCAGCCAAGACGGGATGCATACCTACGAGCAGTACTTC
V gene: TRBV19; J gene: TRBJ2-2; D gene: -; clone size: -; CDR3 protein: CASKGGRTPGELFF; CDR3 DNA: TGTGCCAGTAAAGGGGGGAGGACCCCCGGGGAGCTGTTTTTT
V gene: TRBV10-2; J gene: TRBJ1-4; D gene: -; clone size: -; CDR3 protein: CASAKGGQGEKLFF; CDR3 DNA: TGCGCCAGCGCAAAGGGGGGGCAAGGGGAAAAACTGTTTTTT
V gene: TRBV24-1; J gene: TRBJ2-1; D gene: TRBD2; clone size: -; CDR3 protein: CATSDPSRTSGEQFF; CDR3 DNA: TGTGCCACCAGTGATCCGTCCAGGACTAGCGGGGAGCAGTTCTTC
V gene: TRBV2; J gene: TRBJ2-1; D gene: TRBD2; clone size: -; CDR3 protein: CASRAGGRNEQFF; CDR3 DNA: TGTGCCAGCAGGGCGGGGGGGAGAAATGAGCAGTTCTTC
V gene: TRBV19; J gene: TRBJ2-5; D gene: TRBD2; clone size: once; CDR3 protein: CASSRLAEETQYF; CDR3 DNA: TGTGCCAGTAGTAGACTAGCGGAAGAGACCCAGTACTTC
V gene: TRBV5-1; J gene: TRBJ2-7; D gene: TRBD2; clone size: -; CDR3 protein: CASSLEAGGPYEQYF; CDR3 DNA: TGCGCCAGCAGCTTGGAAGCGGGGGGGCCCTACGAGCAGTACTTC
V gene: TRBV3-1/TRBV3-2; J gene: TRBJ1-2; D gene: -; clone size: -; CDR3 protein: CASSQSPTANYGYTF; CDR3 DNA: TGTGCCAGCAGCCAAAGCCCTACAGCTAACTATGGCTACACCTTC
V gene: TRBV5-8; J gene: TRBJ2-1; D gene: TRBD1; clone size: -; CDR3 protein: CASSTSGTGYYNEQFF; CDR3 DNA: TGTGCCAGCAGCACCTCCGGGACAGGGTATTACAATGAGCAGTTCTTC
V gene: TRBV11-2; J gene: TRBJ1-4; D gene: -; clone size: -; CDR3 protein: CASSLDHGGPNEKLFF; CDR3 DNA: TGTGCCAGCAGCTTAGATCACGGGGGTCCTAATGAAAAACTGTTTTTT
V gene: TRBV29-1; J gene: TRBJ1-1; D gene: -; clone size: -; CDR3 protein: CSVEGGRGPEAFF; CDR3 DNA: TGCAGCGTTGAGGGGGGCAGGGGCCCTGAAGCTTTCTTT
V gene: TRBV10-3; J gene: TRBJ1-5; D gene: TRBD1; clone size: once; CDR3 protein: CAISARQGGQPQHF; CDR3 DNA: TGTGCCATCAGTGCCCGACAGGGGGGTCAGCCCCAGCATTTT
V gene: TRBV7-9; J gene: TRBJ1-2; D gene: TRBD1; clone size: -; CDR3 protein: CASSRPDRGHGYTF; CDR3 DNA: TGTGCCAGCAGCCGACCGGACAGGGGACATGGCTACACCTTC
V gene: TRBV7-8; J gene: TRBJ2-7; D gene: TRBD1; clone size: -; CDR3 protein: CASSRDRSYEQYF; CDR3 DNA: TGTGCCAGCAGCCGGGACAGGTCCTACGAGCAGTACTTC
V gene: TRBV7-2; J gene: TRBJ2-7; D gene: TRBD2; clone size: -; CDR3 protein: CASSTSSGGAYEQYF; CDR3 DNA: TGTGCCAGCAGCACCTCTAGCGGGGGGGCCTACGAGCAGTACTTC
V gene: TRBV29-1; J gene: TRBJ1-4; D gene: -; clone size: -; CDR3 protein: CSVEGGGSEKLFF; CDR3 DNA: TGCAGCGTTGAAGGAGGGGGAAGTGAAAAACTGTTTTTT
V gene: TRBV29-1; J gene: TRBJ1-2; D gene: -; clone size: -; CDR3 protein: CSVWGDNGYTF; CDR3 DNA: TGCAGCGTTTGGGGCGACAATGGCTACACCTTC
V gene: TRBV12-3/TRBV12-4; J gene: TRBJ1-3; D gene: -; clone size: -; CDR3 protein: CATQFNSGNTIYF; CDR3 DNA: TGTGCCACCCAATTCAACTCTGGAAACACCATATATTTT
V gene: TRBV5-1; J gene: TRBJ2-3; D gene: TRBD1; clone size: -; CDR3 protein: CASSSDPGGDTQYF; CDR3 DNA: TGCGCCAGCAGCTCCGATCCAGGGGGAGATACGCAGTATTTT
V gene: TRBV5-6; J gene: TRBJ2-7; D gene: -; clone size: -; CDR3 protein: CASGGAPHEQYF; CDR3 DNA: TGTGCCAGCGGCGGGGCGCCTCACGAGCAGTACTTC
V gene: TRBV5-6; J gene: TRBJ2-3; D gene: -; clone size: -; CDR3 protein: CASSLGGDTQYF; CDR3 DNA: TGTGCCAGCAGCTTGGGAGGGGATACGCAGTATTTT
V gene: TRBV19; J gene: TRBJ1-6; D gene: -; clone size: -; CDR3 protein: CASSSAGSGNSPLHF; CDR3 DNA: TGTGCCAGTAGCTCAGCAGGTTCGGGAAATTCACCCCTCCACTTT
V gene: TRBV5-1; J gene: TRBJ1-3; D gene: -; clone size: -; CDR3 protein: CASSLLGSSGNTIYF; CDR3 DNA: TGCGCCAGCAGCTTGTTGGGTTCCTCTGGAAACACCATATATTTT
V gene: TRBV5-1; J gene: TRBJ2-5; D gene: -; clone size: -; CDR3 protein: CASSLAFGKGQETQYF; CDR3 DNA: TGCGCCAGCAGCTTGGCCTTCGGGAAGGGTCAGGAGACCCAGTACTTC
V gene: TRBV4-1; J gene: TRBJ1-5; D gene: -; clone size: -; CDR3 protein: CASSQKGARNNQPQHF; CDR3 DNA: TGCGCCAGCAGCCAAAAAGGGGCGCGGAACAATCAGCCCCAGCATTTT
V gene: TRBV2; J gene: TRBJ2-3; D gene: -; clone size: -; CDR3 protein: CASRRTPVGQYF; CDR3 DNA: TGTGCCAGCAGACGGACTCCTGTTGGGCAGTATTTT
V gene: TRBV27; J gene: TRBJ2-7; D gene: -; clone size: -; CDR3 protein: CASSLSTALSYEQYF; CDR3 DNA: TGTGCCAGCAGTTTATCGACAGCCTTGTCCTACGAGCAGTACTTC
V gene: TRBV3-1/TRBV3-2; J gene: TRBJ2-7; D gene: -; clone size: -; CDR3 protein: CASSPDGPYEQYF; CDR3 DNA: TGTGCCAGCAGCCCCGACGGACCCTACGAGCAGTACTTC
V gene: TRBV5-1; J gene: TRBJ2-1; D gene: -; clone size: -; CDR3 protein: CASSLGAANNEQFF; CDR3 DNA: TGCGCCAGCAGCTTGGGGGCGGCTAACAATGAGCAGTTCTTC
V gene: TRBV25-1; J gene: TRBJ1-1; D gene: TRBD1; clone size: once; CDR3 protein: CASRHQGARTEAFF; CDR3 DNA: TGTGCCAGCAGGCACCAGGGGGCGAGGACTGAAGCTTTCTTT